This T cell receptor beta chain was sequenced in a study of CD8+CD57+ T cells in acquired aplastic anemia. Study at large: Recorded DNA amounts for sorted CD4+ and CD8+ cells had an average of around 3.5 ug.

For CDR3 and TCR beta VDJ profiling, genomic DNA was the template used. Each CDR3 protein is one row after TCRdb ran MiXCR on the reads. The sample has fewer than 200,000 distinct CDR3 sequences, around 45% seen once. J gave up 4 bases and V 5 bases, and 3 bases lay outside the gene matches. The CDR3 covers 14 residues. CDR1 is MNHEY and CDR2 is SVGAGI in the germline V gene. The specimen sequenced was sorted CD4+, CD8+, or CD8+CD57+ T cells (not recorded which) from PBMCs. The TCR sequence derives from a human donor in good health. This sequence joins TRBV6-5 and TRBJ1-4; 8 bases match TRBD1. The chain's CDR3 is CASSNRGSNEKLFF. CDR3 bases: TGTGCCAGCAGTAACAGGGGGAGTAATGAAAAACTGTTTTTT.